This TCR beta chain is from a study of beta chain features in type 1 diabetes. Reverse transcription of all isolated RNA meant that expressed TCRB transcripts were sequenced. Sequencing was performed with immunoSEQ multiplex PCR; in TCRdb, only in-frame clones are kept and a portion is missing. The sample has roughly 350,000 clones; approximately 10% are singletons. V lost 2 bases to trimming and J lost 3 bases; unmatched junction nucleotides: 5. Looked up from germline, CDR1 is ENHRY and CDR2 is SYGVKD. The CDR3 is 17 amino acids. By way of CD45RO/CCR7/CD25/CD127/CD95/CD27, the CD4+ regulatory, stem cell-like memory, central memory and naive cells were sorted. For this clone: Its target is not known.

Study results and caveats: In comparison with healthy donors, patients had naive, central memory and Treg TCRB repertoires that appeared more similar. For type 1 diabetes patients, VDJ junctions showed fewer insertions and more deletions. TCRB CDR3s were moderately but significantly shorter in Type 1 diabetes patients in all four CD4+ subsets.

Sequenced sample: naive CD4+ T cells from blood. The source of this sequence is a woman aged 25 to 39 in good health. The chain carries TRBV10-3 and TRBJ2-2, with TRBD2 matching 11 bases. Written as DNA, the CDR3 is TGTGCCATCAGTGAGCTACTAGCGGGAGTTGACACCGGGGAGCTGTTTTTT. This gives the protein CAISELLAGVDTGELFF.